Below are 5 T cell receptor beta chains sequenced from a single sample in a study of T cell responses to AZD1222 COVID-19 vaccine (dated by TCRdb to the early 2020s). Receptors were amplified or captured by the immunoSEQ multiplex PCR assay. The table was pulled from immuneACCESS by TCRdb, which kept in-frame rearrangements only. Such tables lose some clones; where checked, under half of the loss comes from unresolved V genes, and the rest has no known cause. For this sample there are tens of thousands of clones; nearly 85% appear just once. The ten largest clones take up about 3.1% of the sample. What this sample's time point label stands for: baseline before first vaccination. The sample consisted of peripheral blood, taken on day 0 of AZD1222 vaccination. These receptors originate from an adult in good health.

The chain carries TRBV5-1 and TRBJ1-2; the D is unclear. Germline assignment: CDR1 SGHRS and CDR2 YFSETQ. This CDR3 is built from 15 residues. V shed 4 bases and J shed 0 bases, with 13 bases lying between them. CDR3 region: CASSVETRANYGYTF. In nucleotides, the CDR3 is TGCGCCAGCAGCGTCGAGACACGAGCTAACTATGGCTACACCTTC.

The chain joins TRBV4-3 to TRBJ2-4, with D unresolved. Trimming removed 0 bases at V and 6 bases at J, with 12 bases between. The germline V gene encodes CDR1 LGHNA and CDR2 YSLEER. The CDR3 runs to 15 residues. CDR3 nucleotides: TGCGCCAGCAGCCAAGATCTGGGCAGTGGAAACATTCAGTACTTC. This sequence encodes CASSQDLGSGNIQYF.

The rearrangement uses TRBV29-1 and TRBJ1-1; no reliable D call. V was pared by 6 bases and J by 3 bases, with 11 bases between. The CDR3 has 12 amino acids. Germline CDR1 and CDR2: SQVTM and ANQGSEA. DNA of the CDR3: TGCAGCGTCGCCACGATACACACTGAAGCTTTCTTT. Residues: CSVATIHTEAFF.

V usage is TRBV30 and J usage is TRBJ1-1; the D is unclear. The CDR3 has 13 residues. V was shortened by 7 bases and J by 2 bases, with 14 bases between the two germline ends. Germline V lookup: CDR1 GTSNPN, CDR2 SVGIG (reference sequence). CDR3 nucleotides: TGTGCCTCCTCGGACGGCTTTAACACTGAAGCTTTCTTT. Protein product: CASSDGFNTEAFF.

The chain is built from TRBV2 and TRBJ2-1; TRBD1 agrees at 10 bases. This CDR3 contains 15 residues. Per the germline V gene, CDR1 is SNHLY and CDR2 is FYNNEI. With V trimmed by 4 bases and J by 9 bases, 9 bases remained unmatched. CDR3 nucleotides: TGTGCCAGCAGTGCGACGACAGGGGGCTCGGGTGAGCAGTTCTTC. It yields the protein CASSATTGGSGEQFF.